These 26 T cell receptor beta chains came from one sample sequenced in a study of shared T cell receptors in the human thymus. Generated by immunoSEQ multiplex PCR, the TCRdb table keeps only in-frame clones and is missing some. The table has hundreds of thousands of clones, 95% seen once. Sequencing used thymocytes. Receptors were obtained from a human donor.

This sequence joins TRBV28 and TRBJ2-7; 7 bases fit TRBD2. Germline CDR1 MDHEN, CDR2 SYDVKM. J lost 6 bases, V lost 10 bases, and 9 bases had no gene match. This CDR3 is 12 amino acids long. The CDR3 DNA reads TGTGCCACCTCCTGGGGGGGTAGCGAGCAGTACTTC. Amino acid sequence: CATSWGGSEQYF.

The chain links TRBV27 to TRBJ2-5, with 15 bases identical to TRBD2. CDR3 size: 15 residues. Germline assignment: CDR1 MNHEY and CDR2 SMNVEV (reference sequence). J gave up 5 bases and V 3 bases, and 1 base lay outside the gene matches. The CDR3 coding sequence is TGTGCCAGCAGTTTGGGGACTAGCGGGAGGGAGACCCAGTACTTC. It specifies CASSLGTSGRETQYF.

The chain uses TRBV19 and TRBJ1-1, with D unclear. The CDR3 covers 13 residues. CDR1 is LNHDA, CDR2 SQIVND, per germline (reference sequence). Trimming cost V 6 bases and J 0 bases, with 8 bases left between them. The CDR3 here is CASRLSMNTEAFF. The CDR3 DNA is TGTGCCAGTAGGCTCAGTATGAACACTGAAGCTTTCTTT.

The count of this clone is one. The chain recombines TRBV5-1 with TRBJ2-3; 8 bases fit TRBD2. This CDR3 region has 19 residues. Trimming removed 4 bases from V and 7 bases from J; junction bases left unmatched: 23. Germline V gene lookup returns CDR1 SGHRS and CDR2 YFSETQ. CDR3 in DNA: TGCGCCAGCAGCCAACGGCGTCTTACTAGCGGAGGCTCAGGGAATACGCAGTATTTT. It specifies CASSQRRLTSGGSGNTQYF.

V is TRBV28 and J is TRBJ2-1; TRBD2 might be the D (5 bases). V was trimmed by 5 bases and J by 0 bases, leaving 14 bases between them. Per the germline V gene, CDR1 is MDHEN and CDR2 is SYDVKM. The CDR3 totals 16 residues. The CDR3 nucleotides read TGTGCCAGCAGTACTAGACGGTGGTCCTCCTACAATGAGCAGTTCTTC. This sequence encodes CASSTRRWSSYNEQFF.

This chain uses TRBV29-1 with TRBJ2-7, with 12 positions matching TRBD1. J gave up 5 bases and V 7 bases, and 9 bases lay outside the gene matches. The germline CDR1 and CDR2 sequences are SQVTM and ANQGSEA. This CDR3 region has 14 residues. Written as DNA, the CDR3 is TGCAGCGCGATACTCCGGGACAGGGGGCACGAGCAGTACTTC. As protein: CSAILRDRGHEQYF.

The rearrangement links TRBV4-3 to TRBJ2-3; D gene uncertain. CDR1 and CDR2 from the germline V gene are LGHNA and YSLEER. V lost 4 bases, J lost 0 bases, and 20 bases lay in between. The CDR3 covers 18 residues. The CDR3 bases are TGCGCCAGCAGCCGAGTTCTCCTGCTGACCCCTAGCACAGATACGCAGTATTTT. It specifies CASSRVLLLTPSTDTQYF.

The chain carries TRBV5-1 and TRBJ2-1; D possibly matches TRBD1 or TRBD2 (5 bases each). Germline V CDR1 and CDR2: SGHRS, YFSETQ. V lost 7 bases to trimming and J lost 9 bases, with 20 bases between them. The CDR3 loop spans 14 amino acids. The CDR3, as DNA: TGCGCCAGCGAGAGGGGATTGGGTGAGCTTGAGCAGTTCTTC. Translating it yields CASERGLGELEQFF.

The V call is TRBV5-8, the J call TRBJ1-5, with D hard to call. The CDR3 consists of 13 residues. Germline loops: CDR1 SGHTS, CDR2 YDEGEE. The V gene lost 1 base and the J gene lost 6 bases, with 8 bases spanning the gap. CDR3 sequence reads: CASSLSSVQPQHF. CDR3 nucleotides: TGTGCCAGCAGCTTGAGTTCGGTTCAGCCCCAGCATTTT.

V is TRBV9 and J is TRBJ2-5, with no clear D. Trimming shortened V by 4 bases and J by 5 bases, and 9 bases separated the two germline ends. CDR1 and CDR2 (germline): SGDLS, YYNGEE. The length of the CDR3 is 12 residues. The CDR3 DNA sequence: TGTGCCAGCAGCCTCAATCATGAGACCCAGTACTTC. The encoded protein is CASSLNHETQYF. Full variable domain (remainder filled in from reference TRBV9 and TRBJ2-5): DSGVTQTPKHLITATGQRVTLRCSPRSGDLSVYWYQQSLDQGLQFLIQYYNGEERAKGNILERFSAQQFPDLHSELNLSSLELGDSALYFCASSLNHETQYFGPGTRLLVL.

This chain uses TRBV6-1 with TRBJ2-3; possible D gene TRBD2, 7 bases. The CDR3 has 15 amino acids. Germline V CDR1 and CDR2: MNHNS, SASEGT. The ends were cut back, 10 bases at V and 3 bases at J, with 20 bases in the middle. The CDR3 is CATRRGAVRTDTQYF. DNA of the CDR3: TGTGCCACACGTCGGGGGGCGGTAAGAACAGATACGCAGTATTTT.

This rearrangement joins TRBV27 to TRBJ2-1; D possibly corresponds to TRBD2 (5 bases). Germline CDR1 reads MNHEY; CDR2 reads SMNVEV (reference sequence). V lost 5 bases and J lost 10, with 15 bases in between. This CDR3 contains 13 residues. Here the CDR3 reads CASSPDGNGEQFF. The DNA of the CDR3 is TGTGCCAGCAGTCCGGACGGGAATGGGGAGCAGTTCTTC.

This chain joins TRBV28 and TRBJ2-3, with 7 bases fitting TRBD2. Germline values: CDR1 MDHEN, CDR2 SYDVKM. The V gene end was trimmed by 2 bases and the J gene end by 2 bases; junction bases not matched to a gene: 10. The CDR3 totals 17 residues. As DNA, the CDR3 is TGTGCCAGCAGTTTAAACTCCTGGCGGGAGTCCACAGATACGCAGTATTTT. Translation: CASSLNSWRESTDTQYF.

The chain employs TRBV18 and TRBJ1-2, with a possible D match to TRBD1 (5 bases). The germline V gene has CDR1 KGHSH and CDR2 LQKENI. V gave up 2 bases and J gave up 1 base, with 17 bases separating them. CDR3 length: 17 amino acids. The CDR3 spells CASSPKIRVADNYGYTF. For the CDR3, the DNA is TGTGCCAGCTCACCAAAAATCAGGGTTGCCGATAACTATGGCTACACCTTC.

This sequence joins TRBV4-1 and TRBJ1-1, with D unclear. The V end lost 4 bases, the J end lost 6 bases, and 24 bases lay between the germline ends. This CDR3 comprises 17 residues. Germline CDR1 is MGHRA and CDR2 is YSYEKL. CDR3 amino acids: CASSPCGRGSRVAEAFF. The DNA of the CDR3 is TGCGCCAGCAGCCCCTGTGGGCGAGGCTCGCGAGTGGCTGAAGCTTTCTTT.

CDR3 loop: CASSLGGLEAFF. CDR3 in DNA: TGTGCCAGCAGCTTGGGAGGACTTGAAGCTTTCTTT. The chain joins TRBV5-4 to TRBJ1-1; no reliable D call. V lost 0 bases, J lost 7 bases, and 7 bases lay in between. The CDR3 has 12 residues. Looked up from germline, CDR1 is SGHNT and CDR2 is YYREEE (reference sequence).

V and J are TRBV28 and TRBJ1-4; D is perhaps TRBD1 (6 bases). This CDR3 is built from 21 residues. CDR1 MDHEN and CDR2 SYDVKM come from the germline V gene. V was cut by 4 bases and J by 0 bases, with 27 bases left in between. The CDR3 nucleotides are TGTGCCAGCAGTTGCCTTCCCCAGGGGATTCAAGAGGCAGCAACTAATGAAAAACTGTTTTTT. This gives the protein CASSCLPQGIQEAATNEKLFF.

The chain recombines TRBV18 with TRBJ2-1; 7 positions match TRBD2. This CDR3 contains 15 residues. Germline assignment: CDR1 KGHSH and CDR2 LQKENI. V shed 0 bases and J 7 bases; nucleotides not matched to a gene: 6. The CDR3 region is CASSPPTTSLNEQFF. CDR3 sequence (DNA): TGTGCCAGCTCACCACCAACGACTAGCTTGAATGAGCAGTTCTTC.

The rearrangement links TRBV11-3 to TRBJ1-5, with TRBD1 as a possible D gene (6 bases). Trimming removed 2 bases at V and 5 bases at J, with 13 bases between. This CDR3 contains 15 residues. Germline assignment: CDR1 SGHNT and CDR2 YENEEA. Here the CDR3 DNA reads TGTGCCAGCAGCTTAAATACCGGGACACATCAGCCCCAGCATTTT. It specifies CASSLNTGTHQPQHF. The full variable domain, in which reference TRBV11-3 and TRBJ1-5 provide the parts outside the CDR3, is EAGVVQSPRYKIIEKKQPVAFWCNPISGHNTLYWYLQNLGQGPELLIRYENEEAVDDSQLPKDRFSAERLKGVDSTLKIQPAELGDSAVYLCASSLNTGTHQPQHFGDGTRLSIL.

CDR3 nucleotide sequence: TGTGCCAGCAGCTTAGCCCCCGGGAGGGAGACCCAGTACTTC. This gives the protein CASSLAPGRETQYF. The chain recombines TRBV7-8 with TRBJ2-5; 7 positions agree with TRBD2. V lost 0 bases to trimming and J lost 5 bases; unmatched junction nucleotides: 3. This CDR3 is 14 amino acids long. Germline V lookup: CDR1 SGHVS, CDR2 FQNEAQ. Supplemented by reference TRBV7-8 and TRBJ2-5, the full variable domain reads GAGVSQSPRYKVAKRGQDVALRCDPISGHVSLFWYQQALGQGPEFLTYFQNEAQLDKSGLPSDRFFAERPEGSVSTLKIQRTQQEDSAVYLCASSLAPGRETQYFGPGTRLLVL.

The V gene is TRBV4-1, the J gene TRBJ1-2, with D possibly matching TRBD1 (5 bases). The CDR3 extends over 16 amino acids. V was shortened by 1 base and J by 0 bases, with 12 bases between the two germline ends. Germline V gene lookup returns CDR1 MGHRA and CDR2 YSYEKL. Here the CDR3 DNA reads TGCGCCAGCAGCCAAGGGGACCGTAGGACTAACTATGGCTACACCTTC. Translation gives CASSQGDRRTNYGYTF.

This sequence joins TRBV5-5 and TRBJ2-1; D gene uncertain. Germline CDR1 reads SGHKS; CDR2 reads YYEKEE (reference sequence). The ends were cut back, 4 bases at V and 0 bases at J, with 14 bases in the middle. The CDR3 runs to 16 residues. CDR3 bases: TGTGCCAGCAGCCGGAGACACGATAGCTCCTACAATGAGCAGTTCTTC. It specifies CASSRRHDSSYNEQFF. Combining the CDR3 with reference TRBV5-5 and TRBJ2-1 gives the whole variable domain DAGVTQSPTHLIKTRGQQVTLRCSPISGHKSVSWYQQVLGQGPQFIFQYYEKEERGRGNFPDRFSARQFPNYSSELNVNALLLGDSALYLCASSRRHDSSYNEQFFGPGTRLTVL.

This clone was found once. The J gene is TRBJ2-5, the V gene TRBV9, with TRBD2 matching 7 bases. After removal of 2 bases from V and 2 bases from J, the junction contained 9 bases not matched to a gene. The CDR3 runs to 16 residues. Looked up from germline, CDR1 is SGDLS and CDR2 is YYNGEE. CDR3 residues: CASSVSGAGGQETQYF. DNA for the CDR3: TGTGCCAGCAGCGTGTCTGGAGCCGGGGGGCAAGAGACCCAGTACTTC.

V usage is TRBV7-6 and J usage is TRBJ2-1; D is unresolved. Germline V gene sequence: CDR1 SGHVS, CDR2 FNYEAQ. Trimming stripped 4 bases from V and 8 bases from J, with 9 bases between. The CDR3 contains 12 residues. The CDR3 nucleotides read TGTGCCAGCAGCTCATATATTGATGAGCAGTTCTTC. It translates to CASSSYIDEQFF. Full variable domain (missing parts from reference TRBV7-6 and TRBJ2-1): GAGVSQSPRYKVTKRGQDVALRCDPISGHVSLYWYRQALGQGPEFLTYFNYEAQQDKSGLPNDRFSAERPEGSISTLTIQRTEQRDSAMYRCASSSYIDEQFFGPGTRLTVL.

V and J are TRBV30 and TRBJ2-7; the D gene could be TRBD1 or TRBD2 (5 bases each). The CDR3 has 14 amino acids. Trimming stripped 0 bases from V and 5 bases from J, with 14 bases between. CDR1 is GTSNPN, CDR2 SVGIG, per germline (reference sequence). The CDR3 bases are TGTGCCTGGAGTGTACGCGGAGGCAGGGACGAGCAGTACTTC. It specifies CAWSVRGGRDEQYF.

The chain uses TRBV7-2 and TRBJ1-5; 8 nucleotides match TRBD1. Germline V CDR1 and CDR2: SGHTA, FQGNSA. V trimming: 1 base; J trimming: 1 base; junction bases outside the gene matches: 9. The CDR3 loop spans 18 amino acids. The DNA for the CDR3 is TGTGCCAGCAGCTTAGGGCGGCAGGGGGCGCGGAGCAATCAGCCCCAGCATTTT. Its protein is CASSLGRQGARSNQPQHF. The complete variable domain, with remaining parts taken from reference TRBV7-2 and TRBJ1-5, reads GAGVSQSPSNKVTEKGKDVELRCDPISGHTALYWYRQSLGQGLEFLIYFQGNSAPDKSGLPSDRFSAERTGGSVSTLTIQRTQQEDSAVYLCASSLGRQGARSNQPQHFGDGTRLSIL.